A selection of T cell receptor beta chains follows, all from one sample in a study of blood T cell repertoires in COVID-19. Using immunoSEQ multiplex PCR, the repertoire was profiled, and TCRdb retains in-frame clones only, with some absent. Of approximately 220,000 clones listed, 65% to 85% were seen once; the top ten hold roughly a tenth. The sample consisted of peripheral blood. The receptor source for this set is a woman older than 75 with acute or convalescent COVID-19. CDR3s include the opening cysteine and the closing phenylalanine or tryptophan. Each record gives: V gene, CDR3 length, clone size, J gene, D gene, CDR3 DNA, CDR3 protein. D genes are given only for firm matches. A row's size may be missing; if present it is once, few, many or a size class.

v_gene: TRBV10-1
len: 13
abundance: .
j_gene: TRBJ2-2
d_gene: TRBD1
CDR3nt: TGCGCCAGCTCGGACAGGGGCACCGGGGAGCTGTTTTTT
CDR3aa: CASSDRGTGELFF

v_gene: TRBV29-1
len: 14
abundance: .
j_gene: TRBJ2-7
d_gene: TRBD1
CDR3nt: TGCAGCGTTGGGTCCGAGACAGGGATCAGGGAGCAGTACTTC
CDR3aa: CSVGSETGIREQYF

v_gene: TRBV5-4
len: 14
abundance: .
j_gene: TRBJ2-3
d_gene: .
CDR3nt: TGTGCCAGCAGCACCCGCGCTAGCACAGATACGCAGTATTTT
CDR3aa: CASSTRASTDTQYF

v_gene: TRBV15
len: 15
abundance: .
j_gene: TRBJ2-2
d_gene: .
CDR3nt: TGTGCCACCAGCAGGGGGGGGCCGTGGACCGGGGAGCTGTTTTTT
CDR3aa: CATSRGGPWTGELFF

v_gene: TRBV30
len: 14
abundance: few
j_gene: TRBJ1-4
d_gene: .
CDR3nt: TGTGCCTGCTCCCCGGTGAGATATAATGAAAAACTGTTTTTT
CDR3aa: CACSPVRYNEKLFF

v_gene: TRBV12-3/TRBV12-4
len: 13
abundance: .
j_gene: TRBJ1-1
d_gene: .
CDR3nt: TGTGCCAGCAGCCTTACTGTGAACACTGAAGCTTTCTTT
CDR3aa: CASSLTVNTEAFF

v_gene: TRBV4-3
len: 15
abundance: .
j_gene: TRBJ1-1
d_gene: TRBD1
CDR3nt: TGCGCCAGCAGCCAAGATCAGGGGGATAACACTGAAGCTTTCTTT
CDR3aa: CASSQDQGDNTEAFF

v_gene: TRBV19
len: 18
abundance: .
j_gene: TRBJ1-6
d_gene: TRBD1
CDR3nt: TGTGCCAGTAGTTCCCGACAGGGGGCGATCACCTATAATTCACCCCTCCACTTT
CDR3aa: CASSSRQGAITYNSPLHF

v_gene: TRBV29-1
len: 13
abundance: .
j_gene: TRBJ2-3
d_gene: .
CDR3nt: TGCAGCGTTGGGGGGGGGCCTAGAGATACGCAGTATTTT
CDR3aa: CSVGGGPRDTQYF

v_gene: TRBV27
len: 14
abundance: .
j_gene: TRBJ1-2
d_gene: .
CDR3nt: TGTGCCACTAGAATGGGAGGGTCTAACTATGGCTACACCTTC
CDR3aa: CATRMGGSNYGYTF

v_gene: TRBV5-5
len: 15
abundance: .
j_gene: TRBJ2-7
d_gene: TRBD1
CDR3nt: TGTGCCAGCAGCCCAATACTGGACAGGGTGGGCGAGCAGTACTTC
CDR3aa: CASSPILDRVGEQYF

v_gene: TRBV4-3
len: 15
abundance: many
j_gene: TRBJ1-5
d_gene: .
CDR3nt: TGCGCCAGCAGCCAAGATTGGGGAGGAGGTCAGCCCCAGCATTTT
CDR3aa: CASSQDWGGGQPQHF

v_gene: TRBV6-5
len: 15
abundance: .
j_gene: TRBJ2-3
d_gene: TRBD2
CDR3nt: TGTGCCAGCAGGCTAGCGGGGGGCAGCACAGATACGCAGTATTTT
CDR3aa: CASRLAGGSTDTQYF

v_gene: TRBV6-5
len: 16
abundance: .
j_gene: TRBJ2-7
d_gene: TRBD1
CDR3nt: TGTGCCAGCAGTTACAAGGGACAGGGGGGCTCCTACGAGCAGTACTTC
CDR3aa: CASSYKGQGGSYEQYF

v_gene: TRBV3-1/TRBV3-2
len: 16
abundance: .
j_gene: TRBJ2-1
d_gene: TRBD2
CDR3nt: TGTGCCAGCAGCCAAGGACTAGCGGGAGGGCCCATAGAGCAGTTCTTC
CDR3aa: CASSQGLAGGPIEQFF

v_gene: TRBV11-3
len: 13
abundance: .
j_gene: TRBJ1-2
d_gene: .
CDR3nt: TGTGCCAGCAGCTCTCGACAGGTAGATGGCTACACCTTC
CDR3aa: CASSSRQVDGYTF